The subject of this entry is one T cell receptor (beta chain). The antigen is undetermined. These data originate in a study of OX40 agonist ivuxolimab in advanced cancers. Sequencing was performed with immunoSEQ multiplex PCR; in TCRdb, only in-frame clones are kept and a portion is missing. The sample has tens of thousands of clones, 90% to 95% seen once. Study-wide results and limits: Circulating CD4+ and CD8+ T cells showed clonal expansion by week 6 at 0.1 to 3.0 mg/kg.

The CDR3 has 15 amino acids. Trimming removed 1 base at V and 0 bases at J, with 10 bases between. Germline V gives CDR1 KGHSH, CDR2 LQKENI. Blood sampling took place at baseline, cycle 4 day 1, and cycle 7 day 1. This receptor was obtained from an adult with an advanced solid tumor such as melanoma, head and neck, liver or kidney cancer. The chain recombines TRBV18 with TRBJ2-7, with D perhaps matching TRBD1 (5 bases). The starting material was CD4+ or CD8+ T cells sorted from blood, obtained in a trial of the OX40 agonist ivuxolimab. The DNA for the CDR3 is TGTGCCAGCTCACCACAGACAGCGAGCTCCTACGAGCAGTACTTC. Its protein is CASSPQTASSYEQYF.